This T cell receptor beta chain was found in a study of cytomegalovirus exposure and HLA in healthy donors (dated by TCRdb to the late 2010s). As for the study more broadly: An earlier analysis of some 600 of the donors reported 276 Gb of sequence data and 95 million to 140 million unique TCR beta sequences obtained from roughly 170 million T cells. Typing coverage varied by locus: about 629-640 donors for A, B, C, DRB1 and DQB1; 522 for DQA1; about 600 for DPA1; approximately 490 for DPB1. Every discovery cohort repertoire had been produced on one sequencing platform. To decide whether each TCR beta V gene segment behaved as functional or pseudogenic, an earlier analysis of nearly 600 of the donors relied on high-throughput TCR beta sequencing. Using immunosequencing, the study profiled T cell repertoires from roughly 650 subjects and related those repertoires to cytomegalovirus serostatus. A separate validation cohort of over 95 different subjects was used in addition to the roughly 700-subject first cohort. A later analysis re-examined previously published TCR beta repertoires from roughly 650 donors and added high-resolution HLA genotyping to investigate patterns of TCR occurrence. A later genetic analysis used genome-wide SNP genotypes for about three fifths of the 666 donors, treating that subset as a discovery cohort. In the later analysis, no new phenotypic data were used to find candidate immune exposures; instead, reliance was placed on TCR beta sequences and their occurrence across donors. Of the 300 to 500 genotyped donors, 65% to 90% were placed in the genetic ancestry cluster associated with self-reported Caucasian donors. Donor age, sex, ethnicity and CMV serostatus were compiled together with the repertoire data. Among some 400 genotyped donors of the cohort, an average of roughly 230,000 unique TCR beta nucleotide sequences was sequenced per donor, of which roughly 17% were non-productive. HLA typing covered class I and class II loci at four-digit resolution. About 280 gigabases of sequencing data and around 88 million unique TCR sequences made up an early release that covered 640 HLA-typed donors. The aim of the study was to test whether cataloging public T cell receptors could identify signatures of past pathogen exposure. To predict cytomegalovirus infection status, the study brought together high-throughput TCR immunosequencing, statistical association of individual TCRs with disease status, and machine learning. A handful of DR-DQ haplotypes were handled as single units for association and clustering because linkage in the cohort was strong.

Preparation of the library involved the immunoSEQ multiplex PCR assay. The multiplex PCR relied on a mix of 60 forward primers for TCR Vbeta segments and 13 reverse primers for TCR Jbeta segments. Amplification of the CDR3 region of rearranged TCR beta genes was performed with a multiplex PCR assay on genomic DNA. The amplified TCR beta libraries were sequenced on the Illumina HiSeq System as 87-base-pair reads. The study's own analysis went as follows. A later analysis counted about 80 million unique TCR beta chains across the 700 or so repertoires, and some 12 million of these chains were shared by at least two donors. A nearest-neighbor algorithm error-corrected the raw reads and collapsed the reads into unique sequences, merging closely related sequences to remove PCR and sequencing errors. Alignment of CDR3 sequences to IMGT reference sequences was used to assign V, D and J gene segments. For a sequence to be retained, a match of at least six nucleotides was required to both a V gene segment and a J gene segment. A rearrangement was called productive if the CDR3 had no stop codons and remained in frame with V and J, and every other rearrangement was called non-productive. Following IMGT convention, CDR3 was defined as the stretch from the second conserved V-encoded cysteine up to the conserved J-encoded phenylalanine. Sequences without an unambiguous match to a single V gene segment were excluded from the earlier analysis of several hundred of the donors. In an earlier analysis of approximately 550 of the donors, V segments were called functional above 56.7% productive rearrangements and were called segregating when the between-donor standard deviation exceeded 5%. A statistical classification framework was built to diagnose cytomegalovirus status from the catalog of TCR beta chain sequences. A later analysis assigned V and J genes by comparing TCR nucleotide sequences with IMGT/GENE-DB human TR gene sequences. In a later analysis, CDR3 sequences and most-parsimonious VDJ recombination scenarios were assigned using the TCRdist pipeline. In a later analysis, every TCR beta chain was defined by the combination of its CDR3 amino acid sequence and its V-gene family, and reads without a unique V-gene family were dropped. In a later analysis, around 600 highly shared, low-generation-probability nucleotide sequences were removed to address suspected cross-contamination and a sequencing artifact. In a later analysis, a clonal expansion index was calculated for each public chain from normalized within-repertoire ranks of inferred template counts. In a later analysis, generation probabilities were computed using a VDJ recombination model fitted to out-of-frame rearrangements, and the results were checked against IGoR. A later analysis scored TCR-TCR, TCR-HLA and TCR-CMV co-occurrence with hypergeometric tests, applying a repertoire-size bias correction to TCR pairs. A later analysis estimated false discovery rates by permuting HLA or CMV assignments 20 times. In a later analysis, co-occurring TCRs were grouped using DBSCAN, and TCRdist sequence similarity was added for clustering within HLA-allele-positive subsets. Co-occurrence clustering excluded repertoires with fewer than 30,000 or more than 120,000 public chains, plus five with anomalous nucleotide sharing. TCRdb re-hosts the immuneACCESS table, in-frame sequences only. Its copies lack some clones; in the studies checked, an unresolved V gene accounts for under half of them, and the cause for the rest is not known. V and J calls and clone size are given by that table; D and trimming were obtained from the DNA. The sample contains roughly 100,000 clones, over 75% of them found a single time. The leading ten clones occupy approximately 3.7% of the sample.

A note on this clone: No antigen is known for it. No qualities accompany the bases; no much larger clone lies one base away.

The cohort comprised under 700 healthy bone marrow donors. At the time of sampling, every cohort member was nominally healthy, though immune exposures that went unrecorded were likely present. The donor was CMV seropositive and belonged to the group of 250 to 300 seropositive cohort members. Each donor provided a peripheral blood sample, and peripheral blood mononuclear cells were used for TCR beta sequencing. Genomic DNA extraction from the blood cell samples was performed with the Qiagen DNeasy Blood Extraction Kit. Results the study describes overall, beyond this receptor: The classifier was reported to diagnose cytomegalovirus status with high specificity and sensitivity in both the original and validation cohorts. The earlier analysis of approximately 540 of the donors excluded some 15 rarely observed V segments, including chromosome 9 orphons, because counts were too low. The sequencing pipeline was judged likely to have produced a cluster of highly shared sequence variants as a technical artifact. Because the 87-base-pair reads could not distinguish some IMGT-functional V segments, including TRBV6-2 and TRBV6-3, those segments were excluded. According to a later genetic analysis, donors in an Asian-associated ancestry cluster had fewer N-insertions in productive TCRs than the roughly 700-donor mean. Compared with equally common non-associated chains, HLA-associated TCR beta chains in a later analysis were more clonally expanded and had lower generation probabilities. In the study, around 160 TCR beta chains were listed as associated with cytomegalovirus. Most TCR sequences were seen in very few donors, while some public TCRs were found in many individuals. In a later analysis, several top co-occurrence clusters were reported to appear linked to parvovirus B19, influenza, CMV and Epstein-Barr virus. The presence/absence analyses assumed that sequencing depth was roughly uniform across donors, and that assumption may not be true. Strong co-occurrence of HLA alleles, especially DR and DQ, made assigning TCR associations to individual alleles difficult. The cohort was sequenced for TCR beta chains only, and without alpha or paired-chain data the features that could be detected were limited. Three of the identified cytomegalovirus-associated TCR beta chains were confirmed in vitro to be specific for cytomegalovirus antigens. Most CMV-associated TCR beta chains appeared to be HLA-restricted in a later analysis, and the HLA associations seemed to be driven largely by CMV exposure. A later analysis found that TCR association rates varied across HLA loci, with DRB1 alleles showing the most associated TCRs and HLA-C alleles the fewest. A further reported finding was that TCR beta sequences accurately predicted the HLA-A and HLA-B alleles for most subjects in the first cohort. For the cohort, immune exposure information was limited to CMV serostatus. A later analysis associated about 18,000 TCR beta sequences with specific HLA alleles at a false discovery rate of 0.05. Linkage disequilibrium might explain the correlated functional status among segregating V segments, but an unknown experimental factor could not be excluded. A later genetic analysis associated a missense DCLRE1C variant with V-gene and J-gene trimming of TCR beta chains, and an independent cohort replicated the association. Broadly in line with IMGT annotations, most TCR beta V segments showed up in productive rearrangements about 90% or about 30% of the time in an earlier analysis of under 700 of the donors. HLA typing was unavailable for some donors at each locus, so association tests used only the typed subset. According to the authors, the approach could potentially be generalized to other disease states and immunological phenotypes.

Including cysteine and phenylalanine, the CDR3 has 15 amino acids. The DNA shown is the 45-base CDR3, in frame from base 1. CDR1 SGDLS and CDR2 YYNGEE were looked up in the germline V gene. The germline ends are 15 bases apart after V is trimmed by 1 base and J by 8 bases. Rearrangement joined TRBV9 to TRBJ1-4, and the D gene may be TRBD1, 6 bases matching. The sequencing input was PBMCs. This receptor was obtained from a female donor in good health and CMV-seropositive. The DNA is TGTGCCAGCAGCGTATCTGGGGGCTCGGGGGAAAAACTGTTTTTT. Protein translation: CASSVSGGSGEKLFF.